This TCR beta chain was recovered during a study of blood T cell repertoires in COVID-19. About the study: Whether acute or convalescent, the COVID-19 samples came from the United States, Italy and Spain. PBMCs, B-cell-depleted T cells, or T cells provided the cDNA or gDNA that made up the material.

Followed over time, Seattle patients had been enrolled while infection was active. In the original analysis: Reference gene primer amplification in the assay estimated nucleated cell counts. Here immunoSEQ multiplex PCR was the method, and the copy in TCRdb shows in-frame clones only, minus some. The DNA was the basis for D and trimming; V, J and clone size are from that table. The data show approximately 120,000 clones, around 83% seen once. V gave up 3 bases and J gave up 2 bases, with 12 bases separating them. Germline CDR1 is ENHRY and CDR2 is SYGVKD. The CDR3 spans 15 residues. The sequence came from a woman older than 75 with COVID-19, enrolled during active disease. The sequenced material came from peripheral blood. The gene calls are TRBV10-3 and TRBJ2-3, with D possibly TRBD2 on 6 matching bases. CDR3 sequence: CAISDSGRHTDTQYF. The CDR3 nucleotides are TGTGCCATCAGTGATAGTGGGAGGCACACAGATACGCAGTATTTT.